Sequencing of this T cell receptor beta chain was carried out in a study of T cell clonotyping in hematopoietic cell transplantation. The sample's time point: recipient sample about 28 days before transplant, after cytoreduction. Samples: about 28 days before transplant, then days 30, 100 and 180 after. This CDR3 spans 15 amino acids. V was trimmed by 6 bases and J by 6 bases, leaving 19 bases between them. The V gene's germline CDR1 is MNHEY and CDR2 SVGAGI. Of note for this clone: Its antigen is still unknown.

Using immunoSEQ multiplex PCR, the repertoire was profiled, and TCRdb retains in-frame clones only, with some absent. The data show tens of thousands of clones, under 90% seen once. Study observations and caveats: No sorting was done, leaving CD4 and CD8 contributions mixed.

The sequencing here drew on peripheral blood mononuclear cells, taken before stem cell transplant. The rearrangement joins TRBV6-5 to TRBJ2-3, with D possibly called TRBD1 or TRBD2 (6 bases each). The clonotype was recovered from a man between 60 and 75 years old with biphenotypic leukemia. Some clones in this sample may be carry-over from other donors' samples. In DNA form, the CDR3 reads TGTGCCAGCAGCGCGGAAGGGGGGCGAGGGGATACGCAGTATTTT. As protein: CASSAEGGRGDTQYF.